The 28 T cell receptor beta chains in this list originate from one sample, sequenced in a study of T-cell memory formation after mild COVID-19. Via MiXCR, TCRdb re-called the 5' RACE reads, giving one row per CDR3 protein. The sample holds around 510,000 distinct CDR3 sequences, less than 25% seen once. Source material: PBMCs or a T cell subset sorted from them (not recorded which). The receptors here all came from an adult woman who had mild COVID-19 (a few samples of this study predate the infection). Cell type and time point are not known.

This clonotype turned up a few times. This chain uses TRBV6-5 with TRBJ2-7; a weak D match, TRBD1 (5 bases). Trimming took off 0 bases at V and 1 base at J, with 13 bases between the two ends. Per the germline V gene, CDR1 is MNHEY and CDR2 is SVGAGI. The CDR3 spans 16 residues. The CDR3 nucleotides are TGTGCCAGCAGTTACTCGGCAGGGATGGGATCCTACGAGCAGTACTTC. Translating gives CASSYSAGMGSYEQYF.

The chain links TRBV6-5 to TRBJ1-1; D unclear. Germline CDR1 MNHEY, CDR2 SVGAGI. V was clipped by 4 bases and J by 8 bases, with 8 bases between them. CDR3 length: 11 residues. The CDR3 coding sequence is TGTGCCAGCAGTTCTCCTCAGGAAGCTTTCTTT. Amino acid sequence: CASSSPQEAFF.

The J gene is TRBJ1-1, the V gene TRBV3-1; D is uncertain. The CDR3 runs to 12 residues. V was trimmed by 4 bases and J by 4 bases, leaving 7 bases between them. Germline V gene lookup returns CDR1 LGHDT and CDR2 YNNKEL (reference sequence). In nucleotides, the CDR3 is TGTGCCAGCAGCCCTCGCCCCACTGAAGCTTTCTTT. This encodes CASSPRPTEAFF.

The J gene is TRBJ1-1, the V gene TRBV14, with TRBD1 matching 9 bases. The ends lost 4 bases at V and 6 bases at J; junction bases unmatched: 6. The CDR3 is 14 amino acids. Germline loops: CDR1 SGHDN, CDR2 FVKESK. The CDR3 nucleotides are TGTGCCAGCAGCCGGTGGACAGGGGAGGCTGAAGCTTTCTTT. Translating gives CASSRWTGEAEAFF.

The gene calls are TRBV21-1 and TRBJ1-4; the D call of TRBD1 is as the table states it, not checked on the DNA. TRBV21-1 is marked as a pseudogene. This CDR3 is 19 amino acids long. The chain's CDR3 is CASSKVDPGDRVTNEKLFF. CDR3 DNA sequence: TGTGCCAGCAGTAAGGTCGACCCCGGGGATAGAGTAACTAATGAAAAACTGTTTTTT.

This chain connects TRBV6-5 to TRBJ2-4; no definite D call. Germline values: CDR1 MNHEY, CDR2 SVGAGI. Trimming shortened V by 6 bases and J by 13 bases, and 19 bases separated the two germline ends. This CDR3 has 13 residues. CDR3 bases: TGTGCCAGCAGCCGATCCGACGAAGAGGTGCAGTACTTC. This translates into CASSRSDEEVQYF.

This clonotype was observed many times. The chain joins TRBV5-6 to TRBJ2-3; 8 bases align to TRBD2. This CDR3 region has 16 residues. From germline, CDR1 is SGHDT and CDR2 YYEEEE. V gave up 0 bases and J gave up 2 bases; unmatched junction bases: 5. The CDR3 DNA reads TGTGCCAGCAGCTTGGCCGGGGGGGGAACCACAGATACGCAGTATTTT. Its translation is CASSLAGGGTTDTQYF.

This clonotype was seen at least ten times. V usage is TRBV13 and J usage is TRBJ2-3, with TRBD2 matching 9 bases. With 5 bases clipped from V and 4 bases from J, the junction kept 10 bases outside the gene matches. Germline loops: CDR1 PRHDT, CDR2 FYEKMQ (reference sequence). The CDR3 extends over 16 amino acids. The CDR3 coding sequence is TGTGCCAGCAGCCACCCCGAGCGCGGGGGGGCAGATACGCAGTATTTT. As protein: CASSHPERGGADTQYF.

The V gene is TRBV7-9, the J gene TRBJ2-3, with 14 bases identical to TRBD2. Germline-derived CDR1 and CDR2 are SEHNR and FQNEAQ (reference sequence). V gave up 3 bases and J gave up 4 bases; unmatched junction bases: 6. The length of the CDR3 is 17 residues. The CDR3 protein is CASSLGTSGRRADTQYF. CDR3 DNA: TGTGCCAGCAGCTTGGGGACTAGCGGGAGACGGGCAGATACGCAGTATTTT.

The chain combines TRBV5-4 with TRBJ1-2; D not resolved. Germline CDR1 and CDR2: SGHNT and YYREEE (reference sequence). The CDR3 totals 15 residues. The V end lost 2 bases, the J end lost 0 bases, and 11 bases lay between the germline ends. In DNA form, the CDR3 reads TGTGCCAGCAGCTTAGCGGCGCGATCTAACTATGGCTACACCTTC. It yields the protein CASSLAARSNYGYTF. Filled out from reference TRBV5-4 and TRBJ1-2, the complete variable domain reads ETGVTQSPTHLIKTRGQQVTLRCSSQSGHNTVSWYQQALGQGPQFIFQYYREEENGRGNFPPRFSGLQFPNYSSELNVNALELDDSALYLCASSLAARSNYGYTFGSGTRLTVV.

The chain couples TRBV12-3 or TRBV12-4 to TRBJ2-5; D is unresolved. This CDR3 comprises 16 residues. Trimming took 7 bases from V and 7 from J, leaving 25 bases between them. For the CDR3, the DNA is TGTGCCAGCACCCGACCCTCTTCCGGGCCCAAGGGGACCCAGTACTTC. Translation: CASTRPSSGPKGTQYF.

This clonotype came up many times. This chain uses TRBV29-1 with TRBJ2-1; D is possibly TRBD1 (6 bases). This CDR3 has 15 residues. V was cut by 6 bases and J by 3 bases, with 18 bases left in between. Per the germline V gene, CDR1 is SQVTM and CDR2 is ANQGSEA. The CDR3 loop reads CSVSRDTASYNEQFF. The CDR3 DNA reads as TGCAGCGTGAGCCGGGACACCGCTAGCTACAATGAGCAGTTCTTC.

The chain couples TRBV20-1 to TRBJ1-1, with 9 positions matching TRBD1. The CDR3 spans 18 residues. Germline CDR1 is DFQATT and CDR2 is SNEGSKA (reference sequence). Trimming removed 2 bases from V and 1 base from J; junction bases left unmatched: 14. CDR3 residues: CSARPVDRGGAPNTEAFF. Written as DNA, the CDR3 is TGCAGTGCTAGACCCGTCGACAGGGGGGGGGCGCCGAACACTGAAGCTTTCTTT.

The chain carries TRBV5-6 and TRBJ2-7; 7 positions match TRBD2. The junction had 9 bases not matched to a gene; V was cut back by 4 bases and J by 5 bases. Germline V gene sequence: CDR1 SGHDT, CDR2 YYEEEE. This CDR3 has 14 amino acids. CDR3 coding DNA: TGTGCCAGCAGCGAAACGGGAGGACGCAACGAGCAGTACTTC. Its protein product is CASSETGGRNEQYF.

This clonotype showed up just a few times. The chain joins TRBV5-1 to TRBJ2-7; TRBD2 agrees at 10 bases. CDR1 and CDR2 (germline): SGHRS, YFSETQ. The CDR3 is 18 amino acids. The V segment lost 0 bases and the J segment 1 base; nucleotides outside the gene matches: 10. In DNA, the CDR3 is TGCGCCAGCAGCTTGGATCCCAGCGGGGGGGCCTGGTCCTACGAGCAGTACTTC. It codes for CASSLDPSGGAWSYEQYF.

This clonotype has just a few counts. This chain uses TRBV14 with TRBJ2-3; maybe TRBD2 (6 bases). V lost 6 bases to trimming and J lost 6 bases, with 22 bases between them. Germline assignment: CDR1 SGHDN and CDR2 FVKESK. The CDR3 sequence is 16 residues long. The CDR3 coding sequence is TGTGCCAGCAGTCCCTTTGTGGCGGGACCTCTCGATACGCAGTATTTT. This translates into CASSPFVAGPLDTQYF.

The chain uses TRBV7-2 and TRBJ2-3; D unresolved. This CDR3 spans 18 amino acids. The germline V and J ends were trimmed by 2 bases and 2 bases, with 20 bases remaining between them. Per germline, CDR1 SGHTA and CDR2 FQGNSA. The CDR3 sequence: CASSLPFHPQGPTDTQYF. The CDR3 coding sequence is TGTGCCAGCAGCTTACCGTTCCATCCACAAGGCCCCACAGATACGCAGTATTTT.

The chain employs TRBV14 and TRBJ2-1; TRBD2 matches 7 bases. The junction had 9 bases not matched to a gene; V was cut back by 4 bases and J by 3 bases. This CDR3 spans 16 amino acids. The germline CDR1 and CDR2 sequences are SGHDN and FVKESK. CDR3 amino acids: CASSLTRLALYNEQFF. The CDR3 bases are TGTGCCAGCAGCCTAACCCGACTAGCTCTCTACAATGAGCAGTTCTTC.

This clonotype was recorded at least ten times. This sequence joins TRBV2 and TRBJ2-3; 13 bases align to TRBD2. V trimming: 1 base; J trimming: 8 bases; junction bases outside the gene matches: 6. Germline V gene lookup returns CDR1 SNHLY and CDR2 FYNNEI. The CDR3 totals 16 residues. The CDR3 sequence: CASSEGTSGRGVTQYF. CDR3 sequence (DNA): TGTGCCAGCAGTGAAGGGACTAGCGGGAGAGGGGTTACGCAGTATTTT.

The V call is TRBV5-8, the J call TRBJ2-3; D not certain. Germline V lookup: CDR1 SGHTS, CDR2 YDEGEE. This CDR3 is 14 amino acids long. Trimming cost V 6 bases and J 2 bases, with 13 bases left between them. In nucleotides, the CDR3 is TGTGCCAGCAACCCCGGGTTCCTCACAGATACGCAGTATTTT. It specifies CASNPGFLTDTQYF.

This clonotype was observed a handful of times. The V gene is TRBV7-9, the J gene TRBJ2-7, with D possibly matching TRBD2 (6 bases). The CDR3 covers 14 residues. Germline V gives CDR1 SEHNR, CDR2 FQNEAQ (reference sequence). Trimming shortened V by 4 bases and J by 2 bases, and 12 bases separated the two germline ends. This CDR3 reads CASSSAGGTYEQYF. Written as DNA, the CDR3 is TGTGCCAGCAGCTCAGCCGGGGGAACCTACGAGCAGTACTTC.

The chain combines TRBV3-1 with TRBJ2-1; 9 bases are shared with TRBD2. Germline CDR1 reads LGHDT; CDR2 reads YNNKEL (reference sequence). J was trimmed by 8 bases and V by 4 bases; bases with no gene match: 6. This CDR3 is built from 14 residues. CDR3 DNA sequence: TGTGCCAGCAGCCGTAGCGGGAGTACCGATGAGCAGTTCTTC. Its translation: CASSRSGSTDEQFF.

The rearrangement joins TRBV9 to TRBJ2-3; 9 positions match TRBD2. V gave up 5 bases and J gave up 4 bases; unmatched junction bases: 2. Germline V lookup: CDR1 SGDLS, CDR2 YYNGEE. The CDR3 runs to 13 residues. DNA for the CDR3: TGTGCCAGCAGTAGCGGGAGCTCAGATACGCAGTATTTT. Its translation is CASSSGSSDTQYF.

The chain carries TRBV4-2 and TRBJ2-5, with TRBD2 matching over 13 bases. This CDR3 spans 18 amino acids. The J segment lost 3 bases and the V segment lost 1 base, leaving 8 bases of the junction unmatched. From germline, CDR1 is LGHNA and CDR2 YNFKEQ. The CDR3 nucleotides are TGTGCCAGCAGCCAAGGATACGGACTAGCGGGAGTAAAAGAGACCCAGTACTTC. This encodes CASSQGYGLAGVKETQYF.

This clonotype was detected many times. The chain is built from TRBV20-1 and TRBJ1-1, with D perhaps matching TRBD1 (5 bases). In germline, CDR1 is DFQATT, CDR2 SNEGSKA (reference sequence). CDR3 length: 13 amino acids. V lost 0 bases, J lost 3 bases, and 8 bases lay in between. This CDR3 is CSAREQVYTEAFF. Here the CDR3 DNA reads TGCAGTGCTAGAGAACAGGTATACACTGAAGCTTTCTTT.

CDR3: CASSLVLGYEQYF. CDR3 bases: TGTGCCAGCAGTTTGGTTTTGGGCTACGAGCAGTACTTC. This rearrangement joins TRBV12-3 or TRBV12-4 to TRBJ2-7; no reliable D call. Trimming cost V 3 bases and J 3 bases, with 9 bases left between them. The CDR3 extends over 13 amino acids.

The chain combines TRBV7-9 with TRBJ1-2, with a possible D match to TRBD1 (5 bases). CDR1 and CDR2 (germline): SEHNR, FQNEAQ (reference sequence). The CDR3 has 13 residues. Trimming took off 3 bases at V and 4 bases at J, with 9 bases between the two ends. Here the CDR3 reads CASSLTVGYGYTF. Here the CDR3 DNA reads TGTGCCAGCAGCTTGACAGTTGGCTATGGCTACACCTTC.

Many counts were recorded for this clonotype. This sequence joins TRBV7-8 and TRBJ1-5, with a weak D call TRBD1 (5 bases). The CDR3 has 14 residues. V was shortened by 6 bases and J by 1 base, with 10 bases between the two germline ends. Germline CDR1 and CDR2: SGHVS and FQNEAQ. The CDR3 nucleotides read TGTGCCAGCAGACAAGGGGCGAGCAATCAGCCCCAGCATTTT. It codes for CASRQGASNQPQHF.